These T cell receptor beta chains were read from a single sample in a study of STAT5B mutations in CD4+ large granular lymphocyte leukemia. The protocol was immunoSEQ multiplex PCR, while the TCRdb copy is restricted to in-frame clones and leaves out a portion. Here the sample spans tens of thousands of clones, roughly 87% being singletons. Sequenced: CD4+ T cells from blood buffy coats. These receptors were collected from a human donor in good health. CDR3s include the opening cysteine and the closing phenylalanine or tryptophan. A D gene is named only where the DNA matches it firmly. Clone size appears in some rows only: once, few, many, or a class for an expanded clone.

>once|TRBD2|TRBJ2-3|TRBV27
TGTGCCAGCAGTTTAAGGGCCCTTCGACTAGCGGGATACACAGATACGCAGTATTTT
CASSLRALRLAGYTDTQYF
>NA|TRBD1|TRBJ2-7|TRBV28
TGTGCCAGCAGTTTATCCTTGGGACAGACAAGCAACTACTTC
CASSLSLGQTSNYF
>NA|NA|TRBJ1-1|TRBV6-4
TGTGCCAGCAGTGAGGAGGGGGGGGCGAACACTGAAGCTTTCTTT
CASSEEGGANTEAFF
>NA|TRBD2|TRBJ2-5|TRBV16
TGTGCCAGCAGCCAATTACTAGCGGGAACTCAAGAGACCCAGTACTTC
CASSQLLAGTQETQYF
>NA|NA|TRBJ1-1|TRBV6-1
TGTGCCAGCAATAGAGGGAGCACTGAAGCTTTCTTT
CASNRGSTEAFF
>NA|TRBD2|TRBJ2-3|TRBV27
TGTGCCAGCAGACTCAGACTAGCGGGAGCGGCAGATACGCAGTATTTT
CASRLRLAGAADTQYF
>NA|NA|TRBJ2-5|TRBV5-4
TGTGCCAGCAGCTTGGCGGGTCGCGCGGTCCCAGAGACCCAGTACTTC
CASSLAGRAVPETQYF
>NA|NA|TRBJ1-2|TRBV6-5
TGTGCCAGCAGTTACTCGAGGGGAAACTATGGCTACACCTTC
CASSYSRGNYGYTF
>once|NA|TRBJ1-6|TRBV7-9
TGTGCCAGCAGCCCCCGCGGGATCGAAGCACCCCTCCACTTT
CASSPRGIEAPLHF
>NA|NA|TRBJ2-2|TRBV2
TGTGCCATCCGGGACTCCCCAACCGGGGAGCTGTTTTTT
CAIRDSPTGELFF
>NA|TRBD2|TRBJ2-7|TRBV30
TGTGCCTGGAGGCACGGGCTAGCGGCCTACGAGCAGTACTTC
CAWRHGLAAYEQYF
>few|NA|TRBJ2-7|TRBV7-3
TGTGCCAGCAGCCAGACCCATGCGAGGGACGAGCAGTACTTC
CASSQTHARDEQYF
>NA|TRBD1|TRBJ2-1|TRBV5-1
TGCGCCAGCAGCGGCGGGACAGGGTATTCTAATGAGCAGTTCTTC
CASSGGTGYSNEQFF
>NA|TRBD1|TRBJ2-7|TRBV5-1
TGCGCCAGCAGCTTCGCGGGACAGGGTCCCTACGAGCAGTACTTC
CASSFAGQGPYEQYF
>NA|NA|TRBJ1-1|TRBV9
TGTGCCAGCAGCGGGCAAGTCGGCACTGAAGCTTTCTTT
CASSGQVGTEAFF
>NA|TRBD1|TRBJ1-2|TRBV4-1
TGCGCCAGCAGCCGATCGGGACAGGCAGAGGGAGGGTATGGCTACACCTTC
CASSRSGQAEGGYGYTF
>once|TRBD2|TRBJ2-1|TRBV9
TGTGCCAGCAGCGTAGAATCGGCTAGCGGGAGGACCCGCCCGAGGGAGCAGTTCTTC
CASSVESASGRTRPREQFF
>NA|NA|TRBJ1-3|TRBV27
TGTGCCAGCAGCCTGACACTGAGCTCTGGAAACACCATATATTTT
CASSLTLSSGNTIYF
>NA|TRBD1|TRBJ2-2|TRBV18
TGTGCCAGCTCCCCCGGGACAGGTCTCACCGGGGAGCTGTTTTTT
CASSPGTGLTGELFF
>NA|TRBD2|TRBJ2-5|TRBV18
TGTGCCAGCTCAGAAAGACTAGCGGGGGGGCCGTTCCCAGAGACCCAGTACTTC
CASSERLAGGPFPETQYF
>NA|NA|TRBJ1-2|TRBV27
TGTGCCAGCAGTCCTACACAGTACGCCTATGGCTACACCTTC
CASSPTQYAYGYTF
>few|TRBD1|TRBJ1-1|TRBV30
TGTGCCTGGAGTATGCGGCAGGGGGACACTGAAGCTTTCTTT
CAWSMRQGDTEAFF
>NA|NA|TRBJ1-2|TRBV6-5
TGTGCCACCGCCTCCGGGAGCTATGGCTACACCTTC
CATASGSYGYTF
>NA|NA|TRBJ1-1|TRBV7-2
TGTGCCAGCAGCTTAGGTCCCCAGAACACTGAAGCTTTCTTT
CASSLGPQNTEAFF
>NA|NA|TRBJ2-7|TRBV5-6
TGTGCCAGCAGCTTAGCCACAGCGACATTATCCTACGAGCAGTACTTC
CASSLATATLSYEQYF
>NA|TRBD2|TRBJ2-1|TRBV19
TGTGCCAGTAGTATAATGACTAGCGGGAGAAATGAGCAGTTCTTC
CASSIMTSGRNEQFF
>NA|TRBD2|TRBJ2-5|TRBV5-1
TGCGCCAGCAGCTTGGCGTCGGGGGGAGAGACCCAGTACTTC
CASSLASGGETQYF
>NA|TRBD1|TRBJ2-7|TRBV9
TGTGCCAGCAGCGTAATGACAGGGGGTAGCTACGAGCAGTACTTC
CASSVMTGGSYEQYF